This TCR beta chain derives from a study of blood T cell repertoires in COVID-19. About the research overall: The study drew acute and convalescent COVID-19 samples from the United States, Italy and Spain. PBMCs, B-cell-depleted T cells, or T cells were the source of the cDNA or gDNA that made up the material.

Germline values: CDR1 SGHVS, CDR2 FNYEAQ. With V trimmed by 6 bases and J by 0 bases, 5 bases remained unmatched. This CDR3 has 18 residues. Original processing methods: Amplification with reference gene primers provided the estimates of nucleated cell counts. Here immunoSEQ multiplex PCR was the method, and the copy in TCRdb shows in-frame clones only, minus some. The DNA was the basis for D and trimming; V, J and clone size are from that table. The profile shows about 210,000 clones, almost 85% of them singletons. V is TRBV7-6 and J is TRBJ2-1; TRBD2 aligns across 16 bases. Input material: peripheral blood. The sequence came from a woman aged 40 to 55 with acute or convalescent COVID-19. For the CDR3, the DNA is TGTGCCAGCAGACCGGGACTAGCGGGAGGGAGCTCCTACAATGAGCAGTTCTTC. This codes for CASRPGLAGGSSYNEQFF.